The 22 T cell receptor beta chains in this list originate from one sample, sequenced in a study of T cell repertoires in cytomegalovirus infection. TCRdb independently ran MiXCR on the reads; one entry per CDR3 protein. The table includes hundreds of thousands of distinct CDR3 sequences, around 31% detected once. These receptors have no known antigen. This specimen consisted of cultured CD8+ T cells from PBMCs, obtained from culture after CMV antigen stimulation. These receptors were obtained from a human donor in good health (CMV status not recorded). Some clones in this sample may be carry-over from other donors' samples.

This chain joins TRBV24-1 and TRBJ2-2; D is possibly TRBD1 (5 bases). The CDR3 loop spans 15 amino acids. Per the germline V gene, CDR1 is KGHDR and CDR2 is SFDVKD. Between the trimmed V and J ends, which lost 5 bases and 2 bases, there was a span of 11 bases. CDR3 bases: TGTGCCACCAGTGTAATTACAGGAAACACCGGGGAGCTGTTTTTT. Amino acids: CATSVITGNTGELFF.

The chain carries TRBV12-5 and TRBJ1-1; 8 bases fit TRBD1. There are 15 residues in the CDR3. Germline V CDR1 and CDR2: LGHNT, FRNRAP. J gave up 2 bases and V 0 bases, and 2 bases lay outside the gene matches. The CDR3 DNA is TGTGCTAGTGGTTTGGTAACAGGGGGAAACACTGAAGCTTTCTTT. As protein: CASGLVTGGNTEAFF. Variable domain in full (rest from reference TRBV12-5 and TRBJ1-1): DARVTQTPRHKVTEMGQEVTMRCQPILGHNTVFWYRQTMMQGLELLAYFRNRAPLDDSGMPKDRFSAEMPDATLATLKIQPSEPRDSAVYFCASGLVTGGNTEAFFGQGTRLTVV.

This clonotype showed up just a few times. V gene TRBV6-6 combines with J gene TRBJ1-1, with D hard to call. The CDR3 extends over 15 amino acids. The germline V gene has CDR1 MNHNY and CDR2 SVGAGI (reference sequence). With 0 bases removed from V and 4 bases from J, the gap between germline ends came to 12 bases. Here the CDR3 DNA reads TGTGCCAGCAGTTACTCAGGCAAGATGGGCACTGAAGCTTTCTTT. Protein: CASSYSGKMGTEAFF.

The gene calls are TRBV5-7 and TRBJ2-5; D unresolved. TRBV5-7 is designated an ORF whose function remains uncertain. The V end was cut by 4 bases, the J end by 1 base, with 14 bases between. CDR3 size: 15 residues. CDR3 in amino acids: CASSLKRSRQETQYF. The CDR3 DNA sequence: TGTGCCAGCAGCCTGAAAAGGTCACGCCAAGAGACCCAGTACTTC.

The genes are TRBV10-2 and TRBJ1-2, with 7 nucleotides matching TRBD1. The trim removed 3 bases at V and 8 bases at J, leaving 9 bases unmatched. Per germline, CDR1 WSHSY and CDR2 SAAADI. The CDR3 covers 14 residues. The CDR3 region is CASSDGGLGQGYTF. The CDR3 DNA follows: TGCGCCAGCAGTGACGGGGGCTTGGGACAGGGCTACACCTTC.

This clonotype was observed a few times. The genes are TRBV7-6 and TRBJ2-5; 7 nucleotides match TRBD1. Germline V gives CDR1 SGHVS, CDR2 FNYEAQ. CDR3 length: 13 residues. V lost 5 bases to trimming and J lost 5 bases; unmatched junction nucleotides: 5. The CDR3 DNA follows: TGTGCCAGCAGCACGGACAGGAGGGAGACCCAGTACTTC. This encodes CASSTDRRETQYF.

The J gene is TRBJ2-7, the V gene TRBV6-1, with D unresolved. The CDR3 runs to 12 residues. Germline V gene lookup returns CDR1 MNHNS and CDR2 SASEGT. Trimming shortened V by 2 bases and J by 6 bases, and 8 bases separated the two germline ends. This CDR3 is CASSEWKGEQYV. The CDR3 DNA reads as TGTGCCAGCAGTGAATGGAAAGGCGAGCAGTACGTC.

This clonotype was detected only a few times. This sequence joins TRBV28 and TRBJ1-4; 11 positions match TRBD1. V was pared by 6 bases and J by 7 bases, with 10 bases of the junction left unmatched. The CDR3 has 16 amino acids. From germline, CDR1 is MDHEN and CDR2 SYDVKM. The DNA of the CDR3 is TGTGCCAGCAGCTCCGGACAGGGGGCGCCGGTTGAAAAACTGTTTTTT. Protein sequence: CASSSGQGAPVEKLFF.

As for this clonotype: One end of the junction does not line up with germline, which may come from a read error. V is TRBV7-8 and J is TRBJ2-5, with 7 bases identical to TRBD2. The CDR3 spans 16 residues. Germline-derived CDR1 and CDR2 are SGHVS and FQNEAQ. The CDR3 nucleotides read TGTGCCAGCAACTTAGATATTGGGGGGGTTCAAGAGACCCAGTACTTC. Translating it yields CASNLDIGGVQETQYF.

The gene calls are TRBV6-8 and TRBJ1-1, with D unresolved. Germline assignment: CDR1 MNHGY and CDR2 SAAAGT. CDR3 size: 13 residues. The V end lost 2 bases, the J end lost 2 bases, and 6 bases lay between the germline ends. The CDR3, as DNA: TGTGCCAGCAGTTACCTCCACAACACTGAAGCTTTCTTT. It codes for CASSYLHNTEAFF.

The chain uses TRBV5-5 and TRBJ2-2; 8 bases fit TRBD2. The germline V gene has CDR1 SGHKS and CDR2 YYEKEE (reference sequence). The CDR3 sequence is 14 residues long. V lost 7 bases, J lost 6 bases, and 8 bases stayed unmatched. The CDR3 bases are TGTGCCAGCGAAGCAGGGCGGGGGGCCGGGGAGCTGTTTTTT. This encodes CASEAGRGAGELFF.

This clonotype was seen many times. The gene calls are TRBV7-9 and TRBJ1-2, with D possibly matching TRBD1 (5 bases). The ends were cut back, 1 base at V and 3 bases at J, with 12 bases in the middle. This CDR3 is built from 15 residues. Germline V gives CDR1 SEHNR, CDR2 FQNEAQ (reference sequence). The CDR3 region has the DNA TGTGCCAGCAGCTTAGAACCGGGGGATGACTATGGCTACACCTTC. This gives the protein CASSLEPGDDYGYTF.

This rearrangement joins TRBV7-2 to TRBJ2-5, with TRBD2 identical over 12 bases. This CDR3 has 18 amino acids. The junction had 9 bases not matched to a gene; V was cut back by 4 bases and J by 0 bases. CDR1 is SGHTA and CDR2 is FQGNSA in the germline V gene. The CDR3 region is CASSSGTSGWEYQETQYF. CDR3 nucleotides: TGTGCCAGCAGCTCCGGGACTAGCGGGTGGGAGTACCAAGAGACCCAGTACTTC. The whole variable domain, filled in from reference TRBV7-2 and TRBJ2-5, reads GAGVSQSPSNKVTEKGKDVELRCDPISGHTALYWYRQSLGQGLEFLIYFQGNSAPDKSGLPSDRFSAERTGGSVSTLTIQRTQQEDSAVYLCASSSGTSGWEYQETQYFGPGTRLLVL.

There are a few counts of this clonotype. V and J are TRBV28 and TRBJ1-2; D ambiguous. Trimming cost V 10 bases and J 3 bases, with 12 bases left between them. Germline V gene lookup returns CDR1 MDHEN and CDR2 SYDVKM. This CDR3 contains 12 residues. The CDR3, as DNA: TGTGCCATCCCAGACTATGACTATGGCTACACCTTC. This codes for CAIPDYDYGYTF.

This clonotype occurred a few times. The CDR3 loop reads CASSSEKRETQYF. The CDR3, as DNA: TGTGCCAGCAGTTCAGAAAAAAGGGAGACCCAGTACTTC. The chain has TRBV12-3 or TRBV12-4 and TRBJ2-5, with D uncertain. The CDR3 has 13 amino acids. The ends were cut back, 4 bases at V and 5 bases at J, with 11 bases in the middle.

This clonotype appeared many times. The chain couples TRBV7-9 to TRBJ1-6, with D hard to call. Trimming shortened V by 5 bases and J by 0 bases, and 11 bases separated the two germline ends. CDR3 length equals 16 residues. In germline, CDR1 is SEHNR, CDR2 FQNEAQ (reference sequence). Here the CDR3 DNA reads TGTGCCAGCAGCCCTGAACGCAGCTCCTATAATTCACCCCTCCACTTT. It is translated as CASSPERSSYNSPLHF.

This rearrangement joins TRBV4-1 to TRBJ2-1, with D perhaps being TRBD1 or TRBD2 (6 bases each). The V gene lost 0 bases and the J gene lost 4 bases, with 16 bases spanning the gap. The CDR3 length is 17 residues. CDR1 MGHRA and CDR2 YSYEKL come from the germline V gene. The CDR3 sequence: CASSQDGGPPKYNEQFF. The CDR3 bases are TGCGCCAGCAGCCAAGATGGGGGGCCCCCTAAGTACAATGAGCAGTTCTTC.

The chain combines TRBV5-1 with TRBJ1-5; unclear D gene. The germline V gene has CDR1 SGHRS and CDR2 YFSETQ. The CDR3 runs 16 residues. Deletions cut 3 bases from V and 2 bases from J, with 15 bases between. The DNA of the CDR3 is TGCGCCAGCAGCTACTCCCCGGTTGTTGGCAATCAGCCCCAGCATTTT. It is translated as CASSYSPVVGNQPQHF. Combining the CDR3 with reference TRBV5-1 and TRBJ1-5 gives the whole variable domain KAGVTQTPRYLIKTRGQQVTLSCSPISGHRSVSWYQQTPGQGLQFLFEYFSETQRNKGNFPGRFSGRQFSNSRSEMNVSTLELGDSALYLCASSYSPVVGNQPQHFGDGTRLSIL.

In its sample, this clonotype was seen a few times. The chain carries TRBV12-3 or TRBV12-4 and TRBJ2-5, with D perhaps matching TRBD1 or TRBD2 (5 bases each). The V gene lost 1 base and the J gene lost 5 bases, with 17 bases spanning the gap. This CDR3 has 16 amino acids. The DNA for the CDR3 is TGTGCCAGCAGTTTAGTTGGGGGAAATAGGGTGGAGACCCAGTACTTC. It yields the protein CASSLVGGNRVETQYF.

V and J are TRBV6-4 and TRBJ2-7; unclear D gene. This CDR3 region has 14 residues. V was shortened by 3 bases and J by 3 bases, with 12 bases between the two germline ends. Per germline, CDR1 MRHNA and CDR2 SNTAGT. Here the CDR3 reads CASSEQVGHYEQYF. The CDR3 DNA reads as TGTGCCAGCAGTGAACAAGTCGGCCACTACGAGCAGTACTTC.

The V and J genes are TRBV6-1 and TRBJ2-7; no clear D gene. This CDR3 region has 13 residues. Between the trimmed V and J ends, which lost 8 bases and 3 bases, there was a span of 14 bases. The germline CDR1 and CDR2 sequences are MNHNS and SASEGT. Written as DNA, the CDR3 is TGTGCCAGCGGGCAGGCCGTTCACTACGAGCAGTACGTC. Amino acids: CASGQAVHYEQYV.

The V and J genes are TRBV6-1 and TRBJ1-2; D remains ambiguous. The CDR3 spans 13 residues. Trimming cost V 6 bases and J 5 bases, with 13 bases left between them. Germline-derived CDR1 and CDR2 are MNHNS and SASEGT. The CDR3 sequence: CASSLDETYGYTF. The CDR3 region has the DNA TGTGCCAGCAGCCTCGACGAGACGTATGGCTACACCTTC.